This T cell receptor beta chain was sequenced during a study of CD8 T cells in ankylosing spondylitis. V gave up 3 bases and J gave up 0 bases, with 13 bases separating them. This CDR3 region has 15 residues. Germline CDR1 reads SGDLS; CDR2 reads YYNGEE. Study-wide findings and caveats: Ankylosing spondylitis blood appeared to be characterized by a TCR beta motif of 8 or 9 highly homologous variants. The authors reported significant enrichment of disease-linked clones in matched ankylosing spondylitis synovial fluid. In peripheral blood, disease-linked CD8+ clones occurred at relatively low frequencies.

Concerning this clonotype itself: Its antigen remains unknown.

With molecular barcodes, quantitative 5'-RACE was used to make the TCR beta libraries. TCRdb independently ran MiXCR on the 5' RACE reads; one entry per CDR3 protein. Of 35,000 to 50,000 distinct CDR3 sequences in the sample, over 3.5% were seen once. Material for sequencing was blood, either unsorted or a sorted T cell fraction (not recorded which). The sequence derives from a female donor with ankylosing spondylitis or in good health (not recorded which). The chain has TRBV9 and TRBJ2-7; D unclear. DNA for the CDR3: TGTGCCAGCAGCGAGAAAGGTCATACCTCCTACGAGCAGTACTTC. Its translation: CASSEKGHTSYEQYF.